This TCR beta chain was recorded in a study of blood T cell repertoires in COVID-19. Study-level background: COVID-19 samples collected from the United States, Italy and Spain covered acute and convalescent phases. PBMCs, B-cell-depleted T cells, or T cells were the source of the cDNA or gDNA that made up the material.

Looked up from germline, CDR1 is MNHEY and CDR2 is SVGAGI. There are 13 residues in the CDR3. V was trimmed by 6 bases and J by 9 bases, leaving 12 bases between them. Per the original methods: Estimation of nucleated cell counts relied on the amplification of reference gene primers. The method was immunoSEQ multiplex PCR; TCRdb's version includes in-frame clones alone and lacks a portion of them. V and J calls plus clone size are reproduced from that table; the DNA served to infer D and trimming. The data hold hundreds of thousands of clones, with roughly 90% observed a single time. The rearrangement joins TRBV6-5 to TRBJ1-6; the D is unclear. The sample comprised peripheral blood. The sequence came from a man aged 55 to 70 who had recovered from COVID-19. CDR3 in amino acids: CASRPTGGSPLHF. The DNA of the CDR3 is TGTGCCAGCAGACCCACGGGTGGTTCACCCCTCCACTTT.